This is a list of T cell receptor beta chains from one sample in a study of blood T cell repertoires in COVID-19. Assay: immunoSEQ multiplex PCR; the TCRdb copy retains only in-frame clones and omits some. The repertoire holds hundreds of thousands of clones, with around 87% as singletons. What was sequenced was PBMCs or T cells enriched from blood (not recorded which). The source of these receptors is a woman under 30 with acute COVID-19. The CDR3 runs from the conserved cysteine through the conserved F or W. The D gene is left open where the match is weak. A clone size is listed for some rows: how often the clone was seen (once, few, many), or a class if it is expanded.

>TRBJ1-6|TRBD1|few|TRBV9
TGTGCCAGCAGCCCGGGACAGGGCGGGTATAATTCACCCCTCCACTTT
CASSPGQGGYNSPLHF
>TRBJ1-2|.|.|TRBV7-9
TGTGCCAGCAGCCCAGATGGGGGGGCCCACTATGGCTACACCTTC
CASSPDGGAHYGYTF
>TRBJ1-6|TRBD1|.|TRBV7-2
TGTGCCAGCAGCTTGGACAGGGCTGCACCCCTCCACTTT
CASSLDRAAPLHF
>TRBJ1-6|.|.|TRBV28
TGTGCCAGCAGTCCATATCCAGGGTCCAATTCACCCCTCCACTTT
CASSPYPGSNSPLHF
>TRBJ2-1|TRBD1|few|TRBV4-3
TGCGCCAGCAGCCCAGGGACAGCTCTATACAATGAGCAGTTCTTC
CASSPGTALYNEQFF
>TRBJ2-7|.|.|TRBV7-9
TGTGCCAGCAGCTCCCCGGTGACAGTCTCCTACGAGCAGTACTTC
CASSSPVTVSYEQYF
>TRBJ2-1|TRBD2|.|TRBV9
TGTGCCAGCAGCTCAAGCGGGAGCTCCTACAATGAGCAGTTCTTC
CASSSSGSSYNEQFF
>TRBJ2-2|.|.|TRBV3-1/TRBV3-2
TGTGCCAGCAGCCTCAGTCTCCACCGGGAGCTGTTTTTT
CASSLSLHRELFF
>TRBJ2-5|TRBD2|.|TRBV7-9
TGTGCCAGCAGCCCTAGGACTAGCGGGAGGGCCCTCGAGACCCAGTACTTC
CASSPRTSGRALETQYF
>TRBJ2-1|TRBD2|.|TRBV30
TGTGCCTGGAAACCCGCGACTAGCGGGAGAGATGGTGAGCAGTTCTTC
CAWKPATSGRDGEQFF
>TRBJ2-1|TRBD2|.|TRBV9
TGTGCCAGCAGCGCAACGGGGGGCAATGAGCAGTTCTTC
CASSATGGNEQFF
>TRBJ1-1|.|.|TRBV5-1
TGCGCCAGCAGCTTGGTTGGGGGGAGAAGGATGAACACTGAAGCTTTCTTT
CASSLVGGRRMNTEAFF
>TRBJ2-7|TRBD2|.|TRBV9
TGTGCCAGCAGCCTCACCGGGACTAGCGGGTCCCACGAGCAGTACTTC
CASSLTGTSGSHEQYF
>TRBJ2-1|TRBD2|.|TRBV7-6
TGTGCCAGCAGCCCCCGACTAGCGGGGCACAATGAGCAGTTCTTC
CASSPRLAGHNEQFF
>TRBJ2-5|.|.|TRBV6-1
TGTGCCAGCAGTGAAGCATGGAGTCCACGAGAAAGTTTGTACCAAGAGACCCAGTACTTC
CASSEAWSPRESLYQETQYF
>TRBJ2-7|.|.|TRBV2
TGTGCCAGCCAGGGTGCCGGGAGTGGAACCTACGAGCAGTACTTC
CASQGAGSGTYEQYF
>TRBJ1-4|TRBD1|.|TRBV28
TGTGCCAGCAGTATGGACAGGGGAGGTGAAAAACTGTTTTTT
CASSMDRGGEKLFF
>TRBJ2-7|.|.|TRBV28
TGTGCCAGCAGGACGGGACTCCACTACGAGCAGTACTTC
CASRTGLHYEQYF
>TRBJ1-1|.|.|TRBV18
TGTGCCAGCTCACCCTTAGACAGGATCACTGAAGCTTTCTTT
CASSPLDRITEAFF
>TRBJ2-7|TRBD1|.|TRBV5-1
TGCGCCAGCAGCTTTACAGGGGCTGGGGAGCAGTACTTC
CASSFTGAGEQYF
>TRBJ2-1|TRBD1|.|TRBV4-3
TGCGCCAGCAGGGCAGGGACAGGTATCTACAATGAGCAGTTCTTC
CASRAGTGIYNEQFF
>TRBJ2-7|.|.|TRBV30
TGTGCCTGGAGTGGAGACAGTGGAAGCTCCTACGAGCAGTACTTC
CAWSGDSGSSYEQYF
>TRBJ1-2|.|once|TRBV2
TGTGCCAGCAGTGAACCGGGAGCAAATGGCTACACCTTC
CASSEPGANGYTF
>TRBJ2-1|TRBD2|.|TRBV15
TGTGCCACCAGCAGAGATTATGCTAGCGGGAGCCGGGATGAGCAGTTCTTC
CATSRDYASGSRDEQFF
>TRBJ1-3|TRBD1|.|TRBV28
TGTGCCAGCATCTCCAGGGGGAGGAACACCATATATTTT
CASISRGRNTIYF
>TRBJ2-3|TRBD1|.|TRBV28
TGTGCCACCACCAGGGGGGACAGGGCGCGATCGGATACGCAGTATTTT
CATTRGDRARSDTQYF
>TRBJ2-6|TRBD1|.|TRBV6-5
TGTGCCAGCAGGACAGGGAACTCTGGGGCCAACGTCCTGACTTTC
CASRTGNSGANVLTF
>TRBJ2-1|.|.|TRBV7-9
TGTGCCAGCAGCCACGGACGGAGGCGGCAGAGCTCCTACAATGAGCAGTTCTTC
CASSHGRRRQSSYNEQFF
>TRBJ2-1|.|.|TRBV5-6
TGTGCCAGCAGAATACCGGGTGGGTCGGCTAGAGGTGAGCAGTTCTTC
CASRIPGGSARGEQFF
>TRBJ2-7|TRBD2|.|TRBV6-1
TGTGCCAGCAGGGTTAGCGGGAAGCCCTACGAGCAGTACTTC
CASRVSGKPYEQYF
>TRBJ2-2|TRBD1|.|TRBV27
TGTGCCAGCAGTATCCCCGGGACAGACACCGGGGAGCTGTTTTTT
CASSIPGTDTGELFF
>TRBJ1-2|TRBD1|.|TRBV28
TGTGCCTCACAGGGGGGCGTTAACTATGGCTACACCTTC
CASQGGVNYGYTF
>TRBJ2-1|.|.|TRBV27
TGTGCCAGCAGTTTAGAGGGTACCAACTCCTACAATGAGCAGTTCTTC
CASSLEGTNSYNEQFF
>TRBJ2-7|.|.|TRBV2
TGTGCCAGCCTGGTGGGCACAGGTGAGGAGTACTTC
CASLVGTGEEYF
>TRBJ2-1|.|.|TRBV19
TGTGCCAGTAAGGGGCTCCTCCTCGGGGGTGAGCAGTTCTTC
CASKGLLLGGEQFF
>TRBJ1-1|.|.|TRBV27
TGTGCCAGCAGTCCGATCGGACAGTTGGGTACTGAAGCTTTCTTT
CASSPIGQLGTEAFF
>TRBJ1-1|.|.|TRBV10-1
TGCGCCAGCAGCCAGGGAGGGAACACTGAAGCTTTCTTT
CASSQGGNTEAFF
>TRBJ1-2|.|once|TRBV6-6
TGTGCCAGCACCCGGGAGGTAAACTATGGCTACACCTTC
CASTREVNYGYTF
>TRBJ1-2|TRBD1|.|TRBV19
TGTGCCAGTAGTACCGGACAGGGCTATGGCTACACCTTC
CASSTGQGYGYTF
>TRBJ2-2|.|.|TRBV7-9
TGTGCCAGCAGCTTAGCGCCCGGGGCGGGGACCGGGGAGCTGTTTTTT
CASSLAPGAGTGELFF
>TRBJ2-1|TRBD1|.|TRBV3-1/TRBV3-2
TGTGCCAGCAGCCGGTCAGGGGGCTCCTACAATGAGCAGTTCTTC
CASSRSGGSYNEQFF